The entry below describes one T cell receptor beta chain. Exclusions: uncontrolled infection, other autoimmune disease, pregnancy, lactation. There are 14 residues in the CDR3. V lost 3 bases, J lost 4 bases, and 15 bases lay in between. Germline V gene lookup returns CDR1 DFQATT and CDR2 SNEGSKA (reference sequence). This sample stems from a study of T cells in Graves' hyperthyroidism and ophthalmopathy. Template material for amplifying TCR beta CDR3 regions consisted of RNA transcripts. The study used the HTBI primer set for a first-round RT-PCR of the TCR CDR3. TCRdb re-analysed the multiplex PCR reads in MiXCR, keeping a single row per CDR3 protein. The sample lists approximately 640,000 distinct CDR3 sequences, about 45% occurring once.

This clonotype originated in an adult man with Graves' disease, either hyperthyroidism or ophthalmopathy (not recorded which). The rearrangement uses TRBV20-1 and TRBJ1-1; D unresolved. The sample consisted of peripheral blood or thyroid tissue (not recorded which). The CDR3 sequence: CSASAAGWSTEAFF. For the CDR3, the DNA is TGCAGTGCTAGTGCCGCCGGGTGGAGCACTGAAGCTTTCTTT.